What follows are 8 T cell receptor beta chains derived from one specimen sequenced in a study of T cell responses to AZD1222 COVID-19 vaccine. Assay used: immunoSEQ multiplex PCR; TCRdb lists only in-frame clones, some missing. The sample includes approximately 61,000 clones, 81% of them seen just once. This material consisted of peripheral blood, taken 28 days after the second AZD1222 dose. The receptors derive from an adult who received the AZD1222 COVID-19 vaccine.

This chain links TRBV6-5 with TRBJ2-7; no reliable D call. The CDR3 length is 12 residues. Trimming removed 0 bases at V and 6 bases at J, with 6 bases between. CDR1 and CDR2 from the germline V gene are MNHEY and SVGAGI. Here the CDR3 DNA reads TGTGCCAGCAGTTACTCGCCAGCCGAGCAGTACTTC. Protein product: CASSYSPAEQYF.

The chain recombines TRBV5-1 with TRBJ1-1; D is possibly TRBD1 (5 bases). The CDR3 is 16 amino acids. V shed 4 bases and J shed 0 bases, with 16 bases lying between them. CDR1 is SGHRS, CDR2 YFSETQ, per germline. The CDR3 region has the DNA TGCGCCAGCAGCATCCGACAGACAGAACTGAACACTGAAGCTTTCTTT. It codes for CASSIRQTELNTEAFF.

The V call is TRBV5-1, the J call TRBJ1-3; a possible D gene is TRBD1 (5 bases). Germline assignment: CDR1 SGHRS and CDR2 YFSETQ. This CDR3 is 16 amino acids long. Deletions cut 1 base from V and 4 bases from J, with 15 bases between. CDR3 region: CASSLLQGRSGNTIYF. DNA for the CDR3: TGCGCCAGCAGCTTGCTTCAGGGAAGATCGGGAAACACCATATATTTT.

There are a few counts of this clone. The chain carries TRBV7-8 and TRBJ1-3; 9 positions match TRBD1. There are 16 residues in the CDR3. V shed 5 bases and J 3 bases; nucleotides not matched to a gene: 8. The germline CDR1 and CDR2 sequences are SGHVS and FQNEAQ. The DNA of the CDR3 is TGTGCCAGCAGCCAGTGGGACAGGGTGATTGGAAACACCATATATTTT. This sequence encodes CASSQWDRVIGNTIYF.

This clone was counted a few times. The rearrangement links TRBV2 to TRBJ2-7, with 11 bases fitting TRBD1. The germline CDR1 and CDR2 sequences are SNHLY and FYNNEI. This CDR3 has 14 amino acids. V lost 4 bases to trimming and J lost 3 bases; unmatched junction nucleotides: 2. CDR3 residues: CASSAGTGGYEQYF. The CDR3 DNA reads as TGTGCCAGCAGTGCTGGGACAGGGGGCTACGAGCAGTACTTC.

This chain joins TRBV5-5 and TRBJ2-5, with 12 bases lining up with TRBD2. This CDR3 region has 16 residues. The germline V gene encodes CDR1 SGHKS and CDR2 YYEKEE (reference sequence). J gave up 4 bases and V 4 bases, and 8 bases lay outside the gene matches. Here the CDR3 DNA reads TGTGCCAGCAGCCTGACTAGCGGGAGAAGCCCAGAGACCCAGTACTTC. It encodes CASSLTSGRSPETQYF.

The chain has TRBV10-3 and TRBJ1-4, with TRBD1 matching 7 bases. V gave up 6 bases and J gave up 0 bases; unmatched junction bases: 7. The CDR3 has 16 residues. CDR1 and CDR2 (germline): ENHRY, SYGVKD. The CDR3 DNA sequence: TGTGCCATCAGCTTGACCCAGGGGGCAACTAATGAAAAACTGTTTTTT. Amino acids: CAISLTQGATNEKLFF.

This chain joins TRBV2 and TRBJ1-1; D unclear. The germline gives CDR1 SNHLY, CDR2 FYNNEI. V was trimmed by 8 bases and J by 0 bases, leaving 13 bases between them. This CDR3 is 14 amino acids long. CDR3 amino acids: CASFGSDLNTEAFF. For the CDR3, the DNA is TGTGCCAGCTTCGGGTCGGACCTGAACACTGAAGCTTTCTTT.